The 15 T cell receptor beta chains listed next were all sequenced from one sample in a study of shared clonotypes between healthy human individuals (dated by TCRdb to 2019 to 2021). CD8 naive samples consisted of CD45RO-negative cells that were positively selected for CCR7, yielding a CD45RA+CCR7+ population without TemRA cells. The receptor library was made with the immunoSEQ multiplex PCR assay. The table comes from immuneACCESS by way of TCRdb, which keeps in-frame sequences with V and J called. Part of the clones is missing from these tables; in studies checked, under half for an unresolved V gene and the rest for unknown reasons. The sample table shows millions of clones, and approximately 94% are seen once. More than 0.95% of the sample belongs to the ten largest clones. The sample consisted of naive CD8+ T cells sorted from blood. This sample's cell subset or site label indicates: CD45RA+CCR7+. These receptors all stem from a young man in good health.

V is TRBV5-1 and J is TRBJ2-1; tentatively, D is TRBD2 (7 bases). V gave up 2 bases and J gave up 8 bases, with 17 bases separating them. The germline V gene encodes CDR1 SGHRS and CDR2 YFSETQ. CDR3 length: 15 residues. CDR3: CASSLGTTGGDEQFF. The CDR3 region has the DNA TGCGCCAGCAGCTTAGGGACTACTGGGGGCGATGAGCAGTTCTTC.

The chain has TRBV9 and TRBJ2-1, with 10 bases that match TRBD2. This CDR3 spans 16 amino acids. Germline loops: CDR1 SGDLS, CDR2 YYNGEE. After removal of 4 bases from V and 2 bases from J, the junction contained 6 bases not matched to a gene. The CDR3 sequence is CASSPTSGATYNEQFF. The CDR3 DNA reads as TGTGCCAGCAGCCCAACTAGCGGGGCCACCTACAATGAGCAGTTCTTC.

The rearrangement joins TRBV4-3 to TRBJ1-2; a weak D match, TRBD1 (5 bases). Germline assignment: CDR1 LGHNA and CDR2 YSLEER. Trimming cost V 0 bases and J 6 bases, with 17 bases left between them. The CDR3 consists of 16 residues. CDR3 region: CASSQDWGGVADGYTF. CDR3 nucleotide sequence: TGCGCCAGCAGCCAAGATTGGGGAGGGGTGGCAGATGGCTACACCTTC.

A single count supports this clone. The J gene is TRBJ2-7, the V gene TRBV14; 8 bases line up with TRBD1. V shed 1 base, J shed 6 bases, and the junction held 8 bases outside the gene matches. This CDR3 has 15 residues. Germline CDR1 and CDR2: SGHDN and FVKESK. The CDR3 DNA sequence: TGTGCCAGCAGCCAAGTGCAGGGGGCGATGAGCGAGCAGTACTTC. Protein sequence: CASSQVQGAMSEQYF.

This chain's CDR3 is CAWRPDMGRYNEQFF. CDR3 nucleotide sequence: TGTGCCTGGAGGCCCGACATGGGACGGTACAATGAGCAGTTCTTC. V is TRBV30 and J is TRBJ2-1, with D perhaps TRBD1 or TRBD2 (5 bases each). This CDR3 has 15 amino acids. Between the trimmed V and J ends, which lost 3 bases and 4 bases, there was a span of 16 bases. Germline CDR1 reads GTSNPN; CDR2 reads SVGIG (reference sequence).

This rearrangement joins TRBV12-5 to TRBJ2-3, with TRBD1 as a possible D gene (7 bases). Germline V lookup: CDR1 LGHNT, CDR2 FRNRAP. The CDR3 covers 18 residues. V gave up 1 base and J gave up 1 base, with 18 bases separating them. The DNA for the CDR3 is TGTGCTAGTGGTTTGGACCAGGGGGGAGGTATGGGCACAGATACGCAGTATTTT. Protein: CASGLDQGGGMGTDTQYF.

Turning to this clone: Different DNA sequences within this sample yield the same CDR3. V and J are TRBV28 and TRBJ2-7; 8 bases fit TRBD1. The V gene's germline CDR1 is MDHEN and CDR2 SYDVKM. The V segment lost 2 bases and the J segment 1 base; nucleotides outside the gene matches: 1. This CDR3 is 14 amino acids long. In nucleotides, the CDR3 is TGTGCCAGCAGTTTAACAGGGGGATCCTACGAGCAGTACTTC. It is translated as CASSLTGGSYEQYF.

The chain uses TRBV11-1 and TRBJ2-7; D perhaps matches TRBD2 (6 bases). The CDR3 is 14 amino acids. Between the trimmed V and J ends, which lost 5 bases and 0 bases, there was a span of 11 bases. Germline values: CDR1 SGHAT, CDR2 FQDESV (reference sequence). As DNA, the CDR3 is TGTGCCAGCAGCCCGGGACTTTTCTCCTACGAGCAGTACTTC. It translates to CASSPGLFSYEQYF.

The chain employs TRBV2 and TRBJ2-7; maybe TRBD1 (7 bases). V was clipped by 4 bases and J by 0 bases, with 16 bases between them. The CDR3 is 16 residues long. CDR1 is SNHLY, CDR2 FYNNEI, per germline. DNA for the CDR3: TGTGCCAGCAGTGCATCGCAGGGGGGCTCCTCCTACGAGCAGTACTTC. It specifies CASSASQGGSSYEQYF.

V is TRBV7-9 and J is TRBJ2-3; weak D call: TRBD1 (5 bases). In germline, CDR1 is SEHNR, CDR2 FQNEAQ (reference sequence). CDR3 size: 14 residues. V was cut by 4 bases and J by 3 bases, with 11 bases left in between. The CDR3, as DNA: TGTGCCAGCAGCTCCCAGGGTTGGACAGATACGCAGTATTTT. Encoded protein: CASSSQGWTDTQYF.

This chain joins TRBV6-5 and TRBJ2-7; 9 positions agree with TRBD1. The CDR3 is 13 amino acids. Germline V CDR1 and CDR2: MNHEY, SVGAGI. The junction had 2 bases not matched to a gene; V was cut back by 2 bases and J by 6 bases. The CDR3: CASSYGTGTEQYF. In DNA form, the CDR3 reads TGTGCCAGCAGTTACGGGACAGGGACCGAGCAGTACTTC.

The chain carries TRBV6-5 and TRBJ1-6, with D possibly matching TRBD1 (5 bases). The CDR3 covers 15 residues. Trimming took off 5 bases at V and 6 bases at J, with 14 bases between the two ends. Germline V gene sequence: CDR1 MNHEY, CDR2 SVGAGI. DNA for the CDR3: TGTGCCAGCAGTACCCTGGGGGGTAGTAATTCACCCCTCCACTTT. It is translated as CASSTLGGSNSPLHF.

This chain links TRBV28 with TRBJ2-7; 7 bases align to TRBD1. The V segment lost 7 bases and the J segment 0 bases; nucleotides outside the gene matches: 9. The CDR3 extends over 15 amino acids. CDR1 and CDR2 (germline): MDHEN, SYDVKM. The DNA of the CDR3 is TGTGCCAGCACCCGAAGGACAGGTATCTCCTACGAGCAGTACTTC. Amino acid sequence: CASTRRTGISYEQYF. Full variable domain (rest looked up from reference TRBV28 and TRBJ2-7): DVKVTQSSRYLVKRTGEKVFLECVQDMDHENMFWYRQDPGLGLRLIYFSYDVKMKEKGDIPEGYSVSREKKERFSLILESASTNQTSMYLCASTRRTGISYEQYFGPGTRLTVT.

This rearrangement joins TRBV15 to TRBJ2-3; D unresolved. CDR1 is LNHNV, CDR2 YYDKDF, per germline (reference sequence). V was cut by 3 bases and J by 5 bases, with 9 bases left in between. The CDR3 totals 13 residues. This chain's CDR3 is CATSRETEDTQYF. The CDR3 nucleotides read TGTGCCACCAGCAGGGAGACTGAAGATACGCAGTATTTT.

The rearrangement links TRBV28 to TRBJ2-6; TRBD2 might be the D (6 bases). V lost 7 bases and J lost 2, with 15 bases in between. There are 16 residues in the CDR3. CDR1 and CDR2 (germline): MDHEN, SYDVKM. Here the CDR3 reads CASTTDGEAGANVLTF. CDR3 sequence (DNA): TGTGCCAGCACCACGGACGGGGAGGCTGGGGCCAACGTCCTGACTTTC.